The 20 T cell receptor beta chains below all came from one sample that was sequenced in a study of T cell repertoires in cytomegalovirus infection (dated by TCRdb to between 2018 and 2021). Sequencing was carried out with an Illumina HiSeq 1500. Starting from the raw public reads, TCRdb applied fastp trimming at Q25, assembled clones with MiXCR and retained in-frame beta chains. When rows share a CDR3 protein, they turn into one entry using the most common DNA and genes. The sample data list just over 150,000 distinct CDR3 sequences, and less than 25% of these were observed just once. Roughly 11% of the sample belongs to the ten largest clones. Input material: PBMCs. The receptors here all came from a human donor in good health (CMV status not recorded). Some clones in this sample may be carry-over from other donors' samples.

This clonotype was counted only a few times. CDR3 bases: TGTGCCAGCCGCGGCGCAGGGGCCACTGAAGCTTTCTTT. Protein: CASRGAGATEAFF. The gene calls are TRBV25-1 and TRBJ1-1; tentative D call: TRBD1 (6 bases). Looked up from germline, CDR1 is MGHDK and CDR2 is SYGVNS. CDR3 length: 13 residues. Trimming pared 8 bases from V and 4 bases from J, leaving 14 bases between.

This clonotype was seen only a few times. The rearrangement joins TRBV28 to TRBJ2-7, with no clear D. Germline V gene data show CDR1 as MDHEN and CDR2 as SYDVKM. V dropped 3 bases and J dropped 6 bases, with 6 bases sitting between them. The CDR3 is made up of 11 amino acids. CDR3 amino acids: CASSLVREQYF. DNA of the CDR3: TGTGCCAGCAGTTTGGTTCGCGAGCAGTACTTC.

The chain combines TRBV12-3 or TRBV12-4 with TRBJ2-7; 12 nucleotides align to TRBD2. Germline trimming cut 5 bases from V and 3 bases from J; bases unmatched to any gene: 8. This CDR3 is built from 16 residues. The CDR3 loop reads CASSPRGLAGFYEQYF. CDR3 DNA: TGTGCCAGCAGTCCCCGGGGACTAGCGGGTTTCTACGAGCAGTACTTC.

The CDR3 DNA follows: TGCGCCAGCAGCCGCGCCGGGACCCACCAAGAGACCCAGTACTTC. The encoded protein is CASSRAGTHQETQYF. V and J are TRBV5-1 and TRBJ2-5; D could derive from TRBD1 or TRBD2 (5 bases each). Trimming stripped 4 bases from V and 0 bases from J, with 13 bases between. From germline, CDR1 is SGHRS and CDR2 YFSETQ. This CDR3 has 15 amino acids.

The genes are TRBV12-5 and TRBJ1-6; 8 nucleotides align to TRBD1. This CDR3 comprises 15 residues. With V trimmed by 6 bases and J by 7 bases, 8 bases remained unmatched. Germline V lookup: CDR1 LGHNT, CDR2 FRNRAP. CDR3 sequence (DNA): TGTGCTAGTGGCCTCTCAGGGGGCGTAAATTCACCCCTCCACTTT. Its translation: CASGLSGGVNSPLHF.

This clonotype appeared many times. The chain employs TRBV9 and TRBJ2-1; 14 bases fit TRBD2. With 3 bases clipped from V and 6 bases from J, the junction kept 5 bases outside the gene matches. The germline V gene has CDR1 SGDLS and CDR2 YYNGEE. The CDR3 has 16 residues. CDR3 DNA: TGTGCCAGCAGCGGACTAGCGGGAGGGCCAAGCAATGAGCAGTTCTTC. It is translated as CASSGLAGGPSNEQFF.

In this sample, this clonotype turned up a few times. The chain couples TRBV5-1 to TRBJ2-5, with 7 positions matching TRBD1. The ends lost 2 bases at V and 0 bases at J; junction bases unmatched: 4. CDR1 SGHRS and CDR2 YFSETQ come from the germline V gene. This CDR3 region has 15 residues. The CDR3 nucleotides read TGCGCCAGCAGCTTAGGCAGGGGGTACCAAGAGACCCAGTACTTC. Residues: CASSLGRGYQETQYF. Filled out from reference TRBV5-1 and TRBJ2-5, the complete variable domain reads KAGVTQTPRYLIKTRGQQVTLSCSPISGHRSVSWYQQTPGQGLQFLFEYFSETQRNKGNFPGRFSGRQFSNSRSEMNVSTLELGDSALYLCASSLGRGYQETQYFGPGTRLLVL.

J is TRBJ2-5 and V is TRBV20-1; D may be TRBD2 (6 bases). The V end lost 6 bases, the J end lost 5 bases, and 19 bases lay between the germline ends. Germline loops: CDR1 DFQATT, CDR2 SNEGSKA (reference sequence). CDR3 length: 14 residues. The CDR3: CSAPTSFGQETQYF. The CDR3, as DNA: TGCAGTGCACCCACTAGCTTCGGTCAGGAGACCCAGTACTTC.

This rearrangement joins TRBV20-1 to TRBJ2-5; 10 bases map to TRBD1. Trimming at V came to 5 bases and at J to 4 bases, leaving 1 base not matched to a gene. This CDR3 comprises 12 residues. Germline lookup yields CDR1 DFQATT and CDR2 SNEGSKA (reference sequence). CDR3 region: CSAWTGGETQYF. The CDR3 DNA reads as TGCAGTGCTTGGACAGGGGGAGAGACCCAGTACTTC.

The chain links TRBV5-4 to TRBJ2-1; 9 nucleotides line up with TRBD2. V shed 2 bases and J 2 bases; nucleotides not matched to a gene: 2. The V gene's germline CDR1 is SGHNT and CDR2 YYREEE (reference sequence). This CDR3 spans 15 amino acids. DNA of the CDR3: TGTGCCAGCAGCTTAAGGACTAGCGCCTACAATGAGCAGTTCTTC. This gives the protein CASSLRTSAYNEQFF.

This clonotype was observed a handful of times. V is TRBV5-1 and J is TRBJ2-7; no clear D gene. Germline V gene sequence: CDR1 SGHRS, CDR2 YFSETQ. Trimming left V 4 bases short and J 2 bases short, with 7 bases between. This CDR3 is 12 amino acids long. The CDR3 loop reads CASSQSTYEQYF. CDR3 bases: TGCGCCAGCAGCCAGAGTACCTACGAGCAGTACTTC.

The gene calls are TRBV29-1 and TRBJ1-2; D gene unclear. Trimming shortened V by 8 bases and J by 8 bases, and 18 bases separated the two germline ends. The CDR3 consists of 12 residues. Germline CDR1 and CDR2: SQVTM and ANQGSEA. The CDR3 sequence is CSTERILEGYTF. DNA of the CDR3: TGCAGCACCGAACGGATTCTGGAGGGCTACACCTTC.

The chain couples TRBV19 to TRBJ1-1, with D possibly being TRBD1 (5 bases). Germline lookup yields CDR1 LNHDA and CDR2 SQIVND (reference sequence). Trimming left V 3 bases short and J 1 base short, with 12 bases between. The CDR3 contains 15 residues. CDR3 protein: CASSMGGDPNTEAFF. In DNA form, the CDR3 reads TGTGCCAGTAGTATGGGGGGGGACCCGAACACTGAAGCTTTCTTT. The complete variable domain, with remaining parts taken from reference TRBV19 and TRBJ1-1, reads DGGITQSPKYLFRKEGQNVTLSCEQNLNHDAMYWYRQDPGQGLRLIYYSQIVNDFQKGDIAEGYSVSREKKESFPLTVTSAQKNPTAFYLCASSMGGDPNTEAFFGQGTRLTVV.

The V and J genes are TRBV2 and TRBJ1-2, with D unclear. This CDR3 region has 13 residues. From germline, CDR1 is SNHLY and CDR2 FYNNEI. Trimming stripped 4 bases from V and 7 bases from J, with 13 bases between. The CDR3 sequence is CASSVIEGSGYTF. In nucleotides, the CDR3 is TGTGCCAGCAGTGTAATAGAAGGGAGTGGCTACACCTTC.

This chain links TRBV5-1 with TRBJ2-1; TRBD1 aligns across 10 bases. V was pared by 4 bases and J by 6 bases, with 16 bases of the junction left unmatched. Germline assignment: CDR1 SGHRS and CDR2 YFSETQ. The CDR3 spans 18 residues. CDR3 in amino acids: CASSRSLFTGTGVNEQFF. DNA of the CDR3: TGCGCCAGCAGCCGATCTCTCTTTACCGGGACAGGGGTCAATGAGCAGTTCTTC.

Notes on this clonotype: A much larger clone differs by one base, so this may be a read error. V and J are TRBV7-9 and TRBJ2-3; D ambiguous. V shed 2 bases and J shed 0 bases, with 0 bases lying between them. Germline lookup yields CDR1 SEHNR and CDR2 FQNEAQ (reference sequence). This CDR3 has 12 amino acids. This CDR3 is CASSLSTDTQYF. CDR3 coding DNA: TGTGCCAGCAGCTTAAGCACAGATACGCAGTATTTT.

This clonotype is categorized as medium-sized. CDR3 loop: CASSYSASGSYEQYF. CDR3 in DNA: TGTGCCAGCAGTTACTCAGCTAGCGGGAGCTACGAGCAGTACTTC. This chain connects TRBV6-5 to TRBJ2-7; TRBD2 agrees at 10 bases. CDR3 length equals 15 residues. CDR1 MNHEY and CDR2 SVGAGI come from the germline V gene. V trimming: 0 bases; J trimming: 3 bases; junction bases outside the gene matches: 2.

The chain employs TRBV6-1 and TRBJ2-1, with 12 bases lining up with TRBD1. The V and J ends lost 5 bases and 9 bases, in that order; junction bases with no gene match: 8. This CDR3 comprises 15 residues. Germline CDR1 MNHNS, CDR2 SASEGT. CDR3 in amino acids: CASSQGGTGGGEQFF. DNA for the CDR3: TGTGCCAGCAGTCAAGGTGGGACAGGGGGCGGTGAGCAGTTCTTC.

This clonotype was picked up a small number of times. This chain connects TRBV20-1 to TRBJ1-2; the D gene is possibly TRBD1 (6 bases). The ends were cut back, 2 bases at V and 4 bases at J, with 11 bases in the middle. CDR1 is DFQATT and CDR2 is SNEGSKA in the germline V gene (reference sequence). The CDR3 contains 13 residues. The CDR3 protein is CSARLQGSYGYTF. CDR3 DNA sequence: TGCAGTGCTAGACTACAGGGTTCCTATGGCTACACCTTC.

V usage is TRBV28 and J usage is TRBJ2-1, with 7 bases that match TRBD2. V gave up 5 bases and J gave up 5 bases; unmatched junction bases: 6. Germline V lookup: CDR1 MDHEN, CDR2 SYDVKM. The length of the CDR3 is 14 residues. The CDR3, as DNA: TGTGCCAGCAGTCACGGGGGAGGGGACAATGAGCAGTTCTTC. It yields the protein CASSHGGGDNEQFF.